These T cell receptor beta chains were read from a single sample in a study of blood T cells in healthy people across ages. TCRdb re-analysed the 5' RACE reads in MiXCR, keeping a single row per CDR3 protein. The sample has around 1,900,000 distinct CDR3 sequences, roughly two fifths seen once. The sample taken for sequencing was blood. These receptors came from a human donor in good health. Each CDR3 is given with its conserved first and last residue. The D gene is left open where the match is weak. Rows give clone size only sometimes, using once, few, many, or a class for an expanded clone.

clone_size: -; v_call: TRBV7-9; j_call: TRBJ2-7; d_call: TRBD1; cdr3_nt: TGTGCCAGCAGCCCGCGGGACAGGGACCCCTACAAGCAGTACTTC; cdr3_aa: CASSPRDRDPYKQYF
clone_size: -; v_call: TRBV3-1; j_call: TRBJ2-1; d_call: -; cdr3_nt: TGTGCCAGCAGCCGACAGTTTGACTCCTACAATGAGCAGTTCTTC; cdr3_aa: CASSRQFDSYNEQFF
clone_size: -; v_call: TRBV5-1; j_call: TRBJ2-1; d_call: TRBD1; cdr3_nt: TGCGCCAGCAGCTTGGATCAGGGGGCAAACAATGAGCAGTTCTTC; cdr3_aa: CASSLDQGANNEQFF
clone_size: -; v_call: TRBV7-2; j_call: TRBJ2-3; d_call: -; cdr3_nt: TGTGCCAGCAGCTTAGTTGGGACCACCTCAGATACGCAGTATTTT; cdr3_aa: CASSLVGTTSDTQYF
clone_size: -; v_call: TRBV3-1; j_call: TRBJ1-1; d_call: -; cdr3_nt: TGTGCCAGCAGCCAGGGATCCGACACTGAAGCTCTCTTT; cdr3_aa: CASSQGSDTEALF
clone_size: -; v_call: TRBV6-5; j_call: TRBJ1-2; d_call: -; cdr3_nt: TGTGCCAGCAGCCAGACCCATAACTATGGCTACACCTTC; cdr3_aa: CASSQTHNYGYTF
clone_size: -; v_call: TRBV20-1; j_call: TRBJ1-6; d_call: TRBD1; cdr3_nt: TGCAGTACTATCCGCCTCGGGACAGGGACTGGGGAAAATTCACCCCTCCACTTT; cdr3_aa: CSTIRLGTGTGENSPLHF
clone_size: -; v_call: TRBV5-1; j_call: TRBJ2-7; d_call: TRBD1; cdr3_nt: TGCGCCAGCAGCCCCACCACAGGGGCCTACGGGCAGTACTTC; cdr3_aa: CASSPTTGAYGQYF
clone_size: -; v_call: TRBV29-1; j_call: TRBJ1-1; d_call: -; cdr3_nt: TGCAGCGGGCGACGGTTGAACACTGAAGCTTTCTTT; cdr3_aa: CSGRRLNTEAFF
clone_size: -; v_call: TRBV5-1; j_call: TRBJ2-4; d_call: -; cdr3_nt: TGCGCCAGCAGCCAAGAGGGCAGGGACAACATTCAGTACTTC; cdr3_aa: CASSQEGRDNIQYF
clone_size: few; v_call: TRBV12-3/TRBV12-4; j_call: TRBJ1-2; d_call: -; cdr3_nt: TGTGCCAGCAGTTCCCCGCCTGGCTATGGCTACACCTTC; cdr3_aa: CASSSPPGYGYTF
clone_size: few; v_call: TRBV20-1; j_call: TRBJ2-5; d_call: -; cdr3_nt: TGCAGTGGGACACGCCAAGAAGAGACCCAGTACTTC; cdr3_aa: CSGTRQEETQYF
clone_size: -; v_call: TRBV29-1; j_call: TRBJ1-2; d_call: TRBD1; cdr3_nt: TGCAGCGTTGAGGATGGACAGGGAGCTAACTATGGCTACACCTTC; cdr3_aa: CSVEDGQGANYGYTF
clone_size: many; v_call: TRBV10-3; j_call: TRBJ1-4; d_call: -; cdr3_nt: TGTGCCATCAGTGAGTCGAGTCCCGCGGGGACTAATGAAAAACTGTTTTTT; cdr3_aa: CAISESSPAGTNEKLFF
clone_size: few; v_call: TRBV14; j_call: TRBJ1-1; d_call: -; cdr3_nt: TGTGCCAGCAGCCTCCTCCCGGGGATGAACACTGAAGCTTTCTTT; cdr3_aa: CASSLLPGMNTEAFF
clone_size: -; v_call: TRBV4-2; j_call: TRBJ2-3; d_call: TRBD1; cdr3_nt: TGTGCCAGCAGCCAACTAGACAGGGCGGGAGATACGCAGTATTTT; cdr3_aa: CASSQLDRAGDTQYF
clone_size: -; v_call: TRBV3-1; j_call: TRBJ1-5; d_call: -; cdr3_nt: TGTGCCAGCAGCCAAGTGGTTGGAGTACCGCCCCAGCATTTT; cdr3_aa: CASSQVVGVPPQHF
clone_size: -; v_call: TRBV7-2; j_call: TRBJ2-7; d_call: -; cdr3_nt: TGTGCCAGCAGCTCAGTCGTTGGGGGCTACTACGAGCAGTACTTC; cdr3_aa: CASSSVVGGYYEQYF
clone_size: -; v_call: TRBV6-6; j_call: TRBJ2-3; d_call: TRBD2; cdr3_nt: TGTGCCAGCAGGGGGACTAGCGGGGGGGTTTTCTCGGATACGCAGTATTTT; cdr3_aa: CASRGTSGGVFSDTQYF
clone_size: -; v_call: TRBV11-3; j_call: TRBJ2-5; d_call: TRBD2; cdr3_nt: TGTGCCAGCAGCTTATACCCGGGGGGGCTTATTGAGACCCAGTACTTC; cdr3_aa: CASSLYPGGLIETQYF
clone_size: -; v_call: TRBV20-1; j_call: TRBJ1-1; d_call: -; cdr3_nt: TGCAGTGCTAGAAAGGGGACGAACACTGAAGCTTTCTTT; cdr3_aa: CSARKGTNTEAFF
clone_size: -; v_call: TRBV29-1; j_call: TRBJ2-7; d_call: -; cdr3_nt: TGCAGCGTTTCTCCGTCCGAGCAGTACTTC; cdr3_aa: CSVSPSEQYF
clone_size: few; v_call: TRBV7-8; j_call: TRBJ2-3; d_call: TRBD2; cdr3_nt: TGTGCCAGCAGCTTAGGCCCGCGGGGGGTCGCAGATACGCAGTATTTT; cdr3_aa: CASSLGPRGVADTQYF
clone_size: few; v_call: TRBV9; j_call: TRBJ2-7; d_call: -; cdr3_nt: TGTGCCAGCAGCGCCCAGGAGATCCCCTACGAGCAGTACTTC; cdr3_aa: CASSAQEIPYEQYF
clone_size: -; v_call: TRBV2; j_call: TRBJ2-3; d_call: TRBD2; cdr3_nt: TGTGCCAGCGTTGGACTAGCGGGACTCGGGGCAGATACGCAGTATTTT; cdr3_aa: CASVGLAGLGADTQYF
clone_size: once; v_call: TRBV12-3/TRBV12-4; j_call: TRBJ2-3; d_call: TRBD2; cdr3_nt: TGTGCCAGCAGTTTACCCAGCGGGGTAAGGAGGACGCAGTATTTT; cdr3_aa: CASSLPSGVRRTQYF
clone_size: few; v_call: TRBV4-2; j_call: TRBJ2-7; d_call: -; cdr3_nt: TGTGCCAGCAGCCAAGACCCCCTTGACACCTACGAGCAGTACTTC; cdr3_aa: CASSQDPLDTYEQYF
clone_size: -; v_call: TRBV29-1; j_call: TRBJ1-1; d_call: TRBD1; cdr3_nt: TGCAGCGTTGAAGCACAGGGGAGGTGGACTTTCTTT; cdr3_aa: CSVEAQGRWTFF
clone_size: many; v_call: TRBV6-1; j_call: TRBJ2-7; d_call: TRBD1; cdr3_nt: TGTGCCAGCAAACAAACCGCGGGTAGGGGGCCTTACGAGCAGTACTTC; cdr3_aa: CASKQTAGRGPYEQYF
clone_size: few; v_call: TRBV5-1; j_call: TRBJ2-3; d_call: -; cdr3_nt: TGCGCCAGCAGCGCCCGAGGGGTGGATACGCAGTATTTT; cdr3_aa: CASSARGVDTQYF
clone_size: few; v_call: TRBV5-6; j_call: TRBJ2-1; d_call: TRBD2; cdr3_nt: TGTGCCAGCAGCTTGACTCTAGCGGGGGACTCCTACAATGAGCAGTTCTTC; cdr3_aa: CASSLTLAGDSYNEQFF
clone_size: -; v_call: TRBV6-2/TRBV6-3; j_call: TRBJ1-1; d_call: -; cdr3_nt: TGTGCCAGCAGTTACTTCGCGAACACTGAAGCTTTCTTT; cdr3_aa: CASSYFANTEAFF
clone_size: -; v_call: TRBV2; j_call: TRBJ1-6; d_call: -; cdr3_nt: TGTGCCAGCACGGCACAGGGTGATAATTCACCCCTCCACTTT; cdr3_aa: CASTAQGDNSPLHF
clone_size: few; v_call: TRBV7-2; j_call: TRBJ2-7; d_call: TRBD2; cdr3_nt: TGTGCCAGCAGCTTACTAGCGGGGGGCCCCAGCTCCTACGAGCAGTACTTC; cdr3_aa: CASSLLAGGPSSYEQYF
clone_size: few; v_call: TRBV7-9; j_call: TRBJ2-1; d_call: -; cdr3_nt: TGTGCCAGCAGCGGAAATGGGGATGAGCAGTTCTTC; cdr3_aa: CASSGNGDEQFF